This is a list of T cell receptor beta chains from one sample in a study of CD8 T cells in ankylosing spondylitis. TCRdb used MiXCR to reprocess the 5' RACE reads, holding one entry per CDR3 protein. The sample contains fewer than 150,000 distinct CDR3 sequences, just under 7.5% of which appear only once. Sequencing was done on a sample of blood, either unsorted or a sorted T cell fraction (not recorded which). These receptors were taken from a female donor with ankylosing spondylitis or in good health (not recorded which). The CDR3 runs from the conserved cysteine through the conserved F or W. Each record gives: clone size, J gene, V gene, D gene, CDR3 protein, CDR3 DNA. D genes are given only for firm matches. Clone size is not always given. Where it is, it says once, few, many or a class for expanded clones.

NA	TRBJ2-3	TRBV10-3	NA	CAISDEVVTQYF	TGTGCCATCAGTGATGAGGTGGTTACGCAGTATTTT
many	TRBJ1-2	TRBV20-1	NA	CSARDKGEGYTF	TGCAGTGCTAGAGATAAGGGGGAAGGCTACACCTTC
few	TRBJ2-7	TRBV7-2	NA	CASSLNAAYEQYF	TGTGCCAGCAGCCTCAATGCAGCCTACGAGCAGTACTTC
many	TRBJ2-7	TRBV12-3/TRBV12-4	NA	CASSFRGSYEQYF	TGTGCCAGCAGTTTCCGGGGCTCCTACGAGCAGTACTTC
many	TRBJ2-3	TRBV18	TRBD1	CASSPDWDRADTQYF	TGTGCCAGCTCACCAGACTGGGACAGGGCAGATACGCAGTATTTT
many	TRBJ1-1	TRBV7-2	NA	CASSLQGSIIRAFF	TGTGCCAGCAGCTTACAGGGATCGATAATTAGAGCTTTCTTT
many	TRBJ2-2	TRBV3-1	NA	CASSQATDARDTGELFF	TGTGCCAGCAGCCAAGCCACAGACGCCCGGGACACCGGGGAGCTGTTTTTT
NA	TRBJ1-5	TRBV20-1	TRBD1	CSADGQGSHEPQHF	TGCAGTGCCGACGGACAGGGTAGTCATGAGCCCCAGCATTTT
many	TRBJ2-7	TRBV7-2	NA	CASSLDMGGTPYEQYF	TGTGCCAGCAGCTTAGACATGGGGGGCACGCCCTACGAGCAGTACTTC
many	TRBJ1-1	TRBV5-1	NA	CASSWSRDTQGTEAFF	TGCGCCAGCAGCTGGTCCCGTGACACCCAGGGAACTGAAGCTTTCTTT
many	TRBJ1-2	TRBV5-1	TRBD1	CASSPSYRTGAGYTF	TGCGCCAGCAGCCCTTCTTACCGGACAGGGGCTGGCTACACCTTC
few	TRBJ1-1	TRBV12-3/TRBV12-4	TRBD1	CTITSFGRLDRENTEAFF	TGTACCATCACCTCATTTGGTCGGCTGGACAGGGAGAACACTGAAGCTTTCTTT
many	TRBJ1-1	TRBV7-9	TRBD1	CASSRRQGNTEAFF	TGTGCCAGCAGCCGGAGACAGGGGAACACTGAAGCTTTCTTT
many	TRBJ1-5	TRBV10-3	NA	CAISEGVGNQPQHF	TGTGCCATCAGTGAGGGGGTGGGAAATCAGCCCCAGCATTTT
NA	TRBJ1-5	TRBV27	NA	CASSPRGRPSYSNQPQHF	TGTGCCAGCAGCCCCCGAGGCAGGCCTTCTTATAGCAATCAGCCCCAGCATTTT
NA	TRBJ1-4	TRBV4-1	NA	CASSQEMTLGRDEKLFF	TGCGCCAGCAGCCAAGAGATGACGCTCGGAAGGGATGAAAAACTGTTTTTT
many	TRBJ2-7	TRBV10-3	TRBD1	CAISDRDRGTSSYEQYF	TGTGCCATCAGTGATCGGGACAGGGGTACTAGCTCCTACGAGCAGTACTTC
many	TRBJ2-1	TRBV2	TRBD2	CASSEPRGGAGGSYNEQFF	TGTGCCAGCAGTGAACCCCGAGGGGGAGCGGGGGGTTCCTACAATGAGCAGTTCTTC
many	TRBJ2-1	TRBV25-1	TRBD2	CASSEWASGKNEQFF	TGTGCCAGCAGTGAGTGGGCTAGCGGGAAAAATGAGCAGTTCTTC
many	TRBJ1-1	TRBV7-2	NA	CASSLVSAEAFF	TGTGCCAGCAGCTTAGTTTCGGCTGAAGCTTTCTTT
NA	TRBJ1-2	TRBV11-2	NA	CASSFSGGEGYTF	TGTGCCAGCAGCTTTTCCGGGGGCGAAGGCTACACCTTC
many	TRBJ2-3	TRBV4-2	NA	CASSFRRDPVNTQYF	TGTGCCAGCAGCTTCCGTAGGGACCCCGTGAATACGCAGTATTTT
NA	TRBJ1-1	TRBV5-1	NA	CASGFRRTDMNTEAFF	TGCGCCAGCGGCTTTCGCCGAACTGATATGAACACTGAAGCTTTCTTT
many	TRBJ2-1	TRBV25-1	NA	CASSVARNEQFF	TGTGCCAGCAGTGTGGCTCGGAATGAGCAGTTCTTC
many	TRBJ1-1	TRBV7-2	NA	CASSLDTGQDTEAFF	TGTGCCAGCAGCTTAGATACGGGGCAGGACACTGAAGCTTTCTTT
many	TRBJ1-1	TRBV12-3/TRBV12-4	NA	CASSLHEGNTEAFF	TGTGCCAGCAGTTTACATGAGGGAAACACTGAAGCTTTCTTT
NA	TRBJ1-2	TRBV2	NA	CASSEWDLRGYTF	TGTGCCAGCAGTGAATGGGATTTGCGTGGCTACACCTTC
many	TRBJ1-2	TRBV5-1	TRBD1	CASSLVGTGRVYGYTF	TGCGCCAGCAGCTTGGTCGGGACAGGTCGGGTTTATGGCTACACCTTC